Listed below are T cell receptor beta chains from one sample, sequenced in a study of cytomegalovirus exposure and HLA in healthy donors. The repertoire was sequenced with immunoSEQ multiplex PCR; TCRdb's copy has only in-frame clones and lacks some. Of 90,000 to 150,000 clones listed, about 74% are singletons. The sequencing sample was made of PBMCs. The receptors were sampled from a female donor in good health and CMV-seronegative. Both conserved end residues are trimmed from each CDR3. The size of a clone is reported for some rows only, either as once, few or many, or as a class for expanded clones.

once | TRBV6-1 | ASSEALAGLVKPQH
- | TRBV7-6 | ASSTSGKYTDTQY
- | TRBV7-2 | ASSLLPGQGNSPLH
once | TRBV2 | ASSPFDGYT
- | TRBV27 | ASSLGNSRTDTQY
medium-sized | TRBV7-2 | ASSLFRGASPLH
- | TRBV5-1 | ASSLADNEQF
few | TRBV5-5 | ASLLAGFPPGF
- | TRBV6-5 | ASSYSRNLRGLEY
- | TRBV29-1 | SVGQLHTDTQY
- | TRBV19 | ASSITTGDTEAF
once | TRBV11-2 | ASSFPSGGNSYEQY
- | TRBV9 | ASSVPSGGSDTQY
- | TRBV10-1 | ASSLDRGGIHTIY
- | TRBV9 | ASSQPGLAGNEQF
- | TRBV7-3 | ASSPTSGGQETQY
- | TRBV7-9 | SSSYPRGGFTGELF
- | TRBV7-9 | ASSLGDGGPSYEQY
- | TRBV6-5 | ASRKTGGATEAF
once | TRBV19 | ASRKWTSGGDNEQF
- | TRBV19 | ASSSSTGDHSF
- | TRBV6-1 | ASSARQGEQPQH
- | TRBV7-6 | ASSSPGLAGDSSTDTQY
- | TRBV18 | ASSSDGARDNSPLH
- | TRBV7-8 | ASSLRSSNEQF
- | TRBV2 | ASRQGEPLH
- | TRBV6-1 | ASSGLTANEQF
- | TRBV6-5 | ASSYGRVPQETQY
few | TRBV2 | ASEYGTGGSREAF
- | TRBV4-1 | ATRGQGTDTQY
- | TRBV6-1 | ASSRFEGTEAF
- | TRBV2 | ASTQESGTEAF